In terms of frequency, the clone carrying this TCR beta chain is medium-sized. Its antigen remains unidentified. This entry is derived from a study of T cell clusters in autoimmune cytopenias. Overall study results and limits: A dominant lymphoma-associated repertoire apparently masked the cluster-lack signature in secondary cytopenia versus chronic lymphocytic leukemia. The T cell clusters were defined only in silico, without experimental functional validation. Exclusive TRB clusters were 2.5 to 3.5-fold more numerous in healthy donors than in active autoimmune hepatitis.

TRB rearrangements were amplified by touch-down multiplex PCR with mixed TRB-A/B primers. Reprocessing the multiplex PCR reads, TCRdb reports a single entry for every CDR3 protein and omits DNA. The repertoire table contains some 3,500 distinct CDR3 sequences. TRB was amplified from approximately 250 ng of peripheral blood genomic DNA per sample. Looked up from germline, CDR1 is MDHEN and CDR2 is SYDVKM. There are 15 residues in the CDR3. The TCR originated in a human donor with an autoimmune cytopenia or autoimmune hepatitis (not recorded which). What was sequenced was peripheral blood. This rearrangement joins TRBV28 to TRBJ2-3; absent DNA, TCRdb's TRBD1 call cannot be checked. The CDR3 region is CASTTRRGSPDTQYF.